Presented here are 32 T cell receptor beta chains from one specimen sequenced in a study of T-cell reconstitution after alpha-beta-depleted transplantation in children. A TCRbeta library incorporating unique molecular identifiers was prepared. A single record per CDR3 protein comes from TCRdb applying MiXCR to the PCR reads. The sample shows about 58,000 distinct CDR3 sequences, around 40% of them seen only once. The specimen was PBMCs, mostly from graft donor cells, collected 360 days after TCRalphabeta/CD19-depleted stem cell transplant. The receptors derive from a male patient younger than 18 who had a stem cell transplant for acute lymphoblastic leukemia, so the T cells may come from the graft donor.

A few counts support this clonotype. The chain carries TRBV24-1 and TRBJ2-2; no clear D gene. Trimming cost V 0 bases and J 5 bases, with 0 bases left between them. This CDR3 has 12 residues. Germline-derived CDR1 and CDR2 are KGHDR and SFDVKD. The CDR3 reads CATSDLTGELFF. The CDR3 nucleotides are TGTGCCACCAGTGATTTGACCGGGGAGCTGTTTTTT.

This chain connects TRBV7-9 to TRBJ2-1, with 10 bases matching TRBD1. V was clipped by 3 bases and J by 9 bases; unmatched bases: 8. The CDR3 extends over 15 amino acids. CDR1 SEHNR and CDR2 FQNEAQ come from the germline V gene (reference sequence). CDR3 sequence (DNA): TGTGCCAGCAGCTTGGGACAGGGGCAGGGTGCTGAGCAGTTCTTC. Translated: CASSLGQGQGAEQFF.

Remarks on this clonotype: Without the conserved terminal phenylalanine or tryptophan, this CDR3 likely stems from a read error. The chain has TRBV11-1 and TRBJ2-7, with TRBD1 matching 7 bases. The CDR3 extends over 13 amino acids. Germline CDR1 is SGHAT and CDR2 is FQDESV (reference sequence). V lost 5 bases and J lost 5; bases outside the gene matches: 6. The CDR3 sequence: CASSQDRFNEQYC. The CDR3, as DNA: TGTGCCAGCAGCCAGGACAGGTTCAACGAGCAGTACTGC.

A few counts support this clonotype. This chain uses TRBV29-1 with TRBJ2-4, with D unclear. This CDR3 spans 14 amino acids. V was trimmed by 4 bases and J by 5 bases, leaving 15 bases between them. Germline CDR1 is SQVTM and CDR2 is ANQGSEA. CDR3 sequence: CSVGISAGQNIQYF. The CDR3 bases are TGCAGCGTTGGAATCAGCGCAGGCCAAAACATTCAGTACTTC.

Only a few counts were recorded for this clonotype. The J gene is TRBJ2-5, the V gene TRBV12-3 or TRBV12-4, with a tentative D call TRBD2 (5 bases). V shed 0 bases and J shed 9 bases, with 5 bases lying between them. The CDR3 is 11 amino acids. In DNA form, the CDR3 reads TGTGCCAGCAGTTTAGCGGAGGCCCAGTACTTC. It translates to CASSLAEAQYF.

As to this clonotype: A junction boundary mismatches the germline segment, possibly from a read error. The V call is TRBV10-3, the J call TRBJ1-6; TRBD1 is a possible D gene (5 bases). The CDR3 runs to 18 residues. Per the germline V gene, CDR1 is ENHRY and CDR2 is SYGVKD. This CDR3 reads CANSLRPGSGSYNSPLHF. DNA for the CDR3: TGTGCCAACAGTCTCAGGCCAGGGTCGGGCTCCTATAATTCACCCCTCCACTTT.

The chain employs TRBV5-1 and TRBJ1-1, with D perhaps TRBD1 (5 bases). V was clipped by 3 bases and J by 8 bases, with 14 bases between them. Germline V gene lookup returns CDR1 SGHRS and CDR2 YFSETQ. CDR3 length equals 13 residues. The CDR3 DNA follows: TGCGCCAGCAGCTACCTACCGGGGGGAGAAGCTTTCTTT. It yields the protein CASSYLPGGEAFF.

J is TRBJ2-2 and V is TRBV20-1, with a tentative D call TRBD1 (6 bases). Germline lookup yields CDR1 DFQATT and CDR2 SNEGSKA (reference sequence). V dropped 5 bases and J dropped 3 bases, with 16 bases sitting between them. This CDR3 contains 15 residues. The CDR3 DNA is TGCAGTGCTCGGAACAGGGATCGGGACACCGGGGAGCTGTTTTTT. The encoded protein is CSARNRDRDTGELFF.

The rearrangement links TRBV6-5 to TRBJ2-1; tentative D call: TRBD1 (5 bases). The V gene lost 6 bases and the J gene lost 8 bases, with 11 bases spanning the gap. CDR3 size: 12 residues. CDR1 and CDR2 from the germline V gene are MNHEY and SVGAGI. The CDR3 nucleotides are TGTGCCAGCAGCCCCAGGGCGGATGAGCAGTTCTTC. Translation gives CASSPRADEQFF.

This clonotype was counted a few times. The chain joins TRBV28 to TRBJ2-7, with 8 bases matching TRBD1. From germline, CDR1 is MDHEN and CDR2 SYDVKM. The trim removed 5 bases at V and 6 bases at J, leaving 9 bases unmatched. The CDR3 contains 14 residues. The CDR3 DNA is TGTGCCAGCAGTAGGGACAGGAGCATCGGCGAGCAGTACTTC. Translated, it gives CASSRDRSIGEQYF.

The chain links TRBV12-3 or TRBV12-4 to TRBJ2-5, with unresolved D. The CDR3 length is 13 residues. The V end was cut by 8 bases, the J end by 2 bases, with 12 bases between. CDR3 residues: CASRFRPQETQYF. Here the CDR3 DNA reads TGTGCCAGCCGATTCAGGCCTCAAGAGACCCAGTACTTC.

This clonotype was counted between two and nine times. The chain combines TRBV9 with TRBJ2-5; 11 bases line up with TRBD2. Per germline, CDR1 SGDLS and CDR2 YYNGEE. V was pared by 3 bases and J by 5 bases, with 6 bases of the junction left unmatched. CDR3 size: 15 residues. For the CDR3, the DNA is TGTGCCAGCAGCGCCCCAGGACTAGCGGGCGAGACCCAGTACTTC. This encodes CASSAPGLAGETQYF.

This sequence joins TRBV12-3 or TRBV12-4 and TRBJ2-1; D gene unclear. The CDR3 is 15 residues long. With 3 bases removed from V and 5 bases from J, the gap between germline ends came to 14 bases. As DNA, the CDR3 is TGTGCCAGCAGTTTGGGCAGCCCCGCCGACAATGAGCAGTTCTTC. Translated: CASSLGSPADNEQFF.

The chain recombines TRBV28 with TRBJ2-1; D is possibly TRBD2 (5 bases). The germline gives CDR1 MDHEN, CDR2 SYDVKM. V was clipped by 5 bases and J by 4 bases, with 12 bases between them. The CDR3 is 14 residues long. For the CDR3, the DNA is TGTGCCAGCAGTCCCCGGGAACGGTACAATGAGCAGTTCTTC. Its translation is CASSPRERYNEQFF.

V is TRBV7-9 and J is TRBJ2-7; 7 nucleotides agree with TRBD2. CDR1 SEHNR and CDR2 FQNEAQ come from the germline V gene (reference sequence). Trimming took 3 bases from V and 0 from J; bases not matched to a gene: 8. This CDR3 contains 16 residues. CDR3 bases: TGTGCCAGCAGCTTTATGCGCGGGGGAAGCTCCTACGAGCAGTACTTC. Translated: CASSFMRGGSSYEQYF.

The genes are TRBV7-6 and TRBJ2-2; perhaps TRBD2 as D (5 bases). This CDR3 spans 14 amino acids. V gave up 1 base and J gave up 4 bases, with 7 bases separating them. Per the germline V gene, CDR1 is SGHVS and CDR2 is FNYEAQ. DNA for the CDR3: TGTGCCAGCAGCTTAGGGACTTTCACCGGGGAGCTGTTTTTT. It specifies CASSLGTFTGELFF.

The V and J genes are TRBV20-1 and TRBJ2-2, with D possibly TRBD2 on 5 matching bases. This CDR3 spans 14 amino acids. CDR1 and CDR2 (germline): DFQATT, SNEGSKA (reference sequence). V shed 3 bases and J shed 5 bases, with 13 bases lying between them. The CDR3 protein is CSASSGRRTGELFF. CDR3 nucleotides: TGCAGTGCTAGCTCCGGACGGAGGACCGGGGAGCTGTTTTTT.

The chain's CDR3 is CASSYSKYYEQYF. In nucleotides, the CDR3 is TGTGCCAGCAGTTACTCGAAATATTACGAGCAGTACTTC. V gene TRBV6-2 or TRBV6-3 combines with J gene TRBJ2-7, with D unclear. This CDR3 has 13 amino acids. CDR1 and CDR2 (germline): MNHEY, SVGEGT. Trimming took 0 bases from V and 4 from J, leaving 7 bases between them.

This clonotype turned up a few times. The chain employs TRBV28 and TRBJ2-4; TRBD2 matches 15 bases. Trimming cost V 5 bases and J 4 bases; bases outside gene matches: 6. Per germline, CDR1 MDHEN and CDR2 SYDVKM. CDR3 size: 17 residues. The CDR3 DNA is TGTGCCAGCAGTGAGACGGGACTAGCGGGAGGAAAAAACATTCAGTACTTC. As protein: CASSETGLAGGKNIQYF.

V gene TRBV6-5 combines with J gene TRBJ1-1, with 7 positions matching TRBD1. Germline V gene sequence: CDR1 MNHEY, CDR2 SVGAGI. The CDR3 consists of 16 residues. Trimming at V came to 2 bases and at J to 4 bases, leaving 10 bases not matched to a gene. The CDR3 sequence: CASSYTTGAPGTEAFF. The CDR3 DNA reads TGTGCCAGCAGTTACACCACAGGGGCGCCGGGCACTGAAGCTTTCTTT.

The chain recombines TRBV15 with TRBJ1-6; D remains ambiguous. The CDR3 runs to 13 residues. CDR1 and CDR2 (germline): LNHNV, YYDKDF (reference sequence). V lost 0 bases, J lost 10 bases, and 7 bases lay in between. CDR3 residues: CATSRELSSPLHF. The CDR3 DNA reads TGTGCCACCAGCAGAGAACTGTCGTCACCCCTCCACTTT.

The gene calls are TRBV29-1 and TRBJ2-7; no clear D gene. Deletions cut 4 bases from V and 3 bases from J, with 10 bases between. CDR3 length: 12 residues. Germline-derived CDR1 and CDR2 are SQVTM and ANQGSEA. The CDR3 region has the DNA TGCAGCGTTGTGGCCACCGACTACGAGCAGTACTTC. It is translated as CSVVATDYEQYF.

CDR3 sequence reads: CAISVSSGGAITGELFF. For the CDR3, the DNA is TGTGCCATCAGTGTTTCCAGCGGGGGGGCTATAACCGGGGAGCTGTTTTTT. V gene TRBV10-3 combines with J gene TRBJ2-2; 10 nucleotides line up with TRBD2. With 4 bases clipped from V and 5 bases from J, the junction kept 10 bases outside the gene matches. The germline CDR1 and CDR2 sequences are ENHRY and SYGVKD. The CDR3 is 17 residues long.

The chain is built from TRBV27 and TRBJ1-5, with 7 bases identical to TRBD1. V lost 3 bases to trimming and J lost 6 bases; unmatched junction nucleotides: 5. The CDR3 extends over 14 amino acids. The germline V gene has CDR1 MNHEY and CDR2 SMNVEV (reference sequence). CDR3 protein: CASSFRQGGQPQHF. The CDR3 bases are TGTGCCAGCAGTTTTCGACAGGGCGGTCAGCCCCAGCATTTT.

CDR3 sequence: CASSRQGLQETQYF. DNA for the CDR3: TGTGCCAGCAGTCGACAGGGGCTCCAAGAGACCCAGTACTTC. The chain uses TRBV6-1 and TRBJ2-5, with TRBD1 identical over 8 bases. Germline CDR1 is MNHNS and CDR2 is SASEGT. The CDR3 totals 14 residues. Losses at the gene ends were 5 bases for V and 1 base for J; bases not matched to a gene: 3.

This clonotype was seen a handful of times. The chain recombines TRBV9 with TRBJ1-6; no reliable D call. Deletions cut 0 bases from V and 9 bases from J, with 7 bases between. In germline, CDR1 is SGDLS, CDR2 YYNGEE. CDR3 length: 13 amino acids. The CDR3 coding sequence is TGTGCCAGCAGCGTAGATCATTCTTCACCCCTCCACTTT. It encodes CASSVDHSSPLHF.

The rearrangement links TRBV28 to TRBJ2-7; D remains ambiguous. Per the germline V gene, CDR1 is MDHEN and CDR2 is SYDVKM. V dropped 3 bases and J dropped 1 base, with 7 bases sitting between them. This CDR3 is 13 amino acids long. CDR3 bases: TGTGCCAGCAGTTTTCGGCAGTCCTACGAGCAGTACTTC. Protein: CASSFRQSYEQYF.

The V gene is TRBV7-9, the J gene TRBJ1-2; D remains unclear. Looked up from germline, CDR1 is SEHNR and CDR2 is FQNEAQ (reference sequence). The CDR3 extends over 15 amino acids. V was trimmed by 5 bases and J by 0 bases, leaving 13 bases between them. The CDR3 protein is CASSPRALANYGYTF. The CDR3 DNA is TGTGCCAGCAGCCCAAGGGCCCTAGCTAACTATGGCTACACCTTC.

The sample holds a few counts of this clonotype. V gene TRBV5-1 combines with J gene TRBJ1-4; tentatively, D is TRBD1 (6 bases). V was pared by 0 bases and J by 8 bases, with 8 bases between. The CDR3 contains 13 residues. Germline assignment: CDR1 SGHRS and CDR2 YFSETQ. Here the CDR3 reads CASSLAGTEKLFF. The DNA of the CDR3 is TGCGCCAGCAGCTTGGCCGGGACAGAAAAACTGTTTTTT.

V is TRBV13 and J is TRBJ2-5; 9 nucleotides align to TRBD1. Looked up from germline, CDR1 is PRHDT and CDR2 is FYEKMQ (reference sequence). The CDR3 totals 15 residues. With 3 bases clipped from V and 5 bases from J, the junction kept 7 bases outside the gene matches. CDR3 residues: CASSLGQGIGETQYF. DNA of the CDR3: TGTGCCAGCAGCTTGGGACAGGGCATAGGGGAGACCCAGTACTTC.

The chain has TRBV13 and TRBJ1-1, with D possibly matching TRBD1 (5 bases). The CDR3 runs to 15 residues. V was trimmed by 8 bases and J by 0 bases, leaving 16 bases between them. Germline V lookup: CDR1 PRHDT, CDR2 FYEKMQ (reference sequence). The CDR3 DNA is TGTGCCAGCGTTAGGGGTATGGGAATGAACACTGAAGCTTTCTTT. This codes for CASVRGMGMNTEAFF.

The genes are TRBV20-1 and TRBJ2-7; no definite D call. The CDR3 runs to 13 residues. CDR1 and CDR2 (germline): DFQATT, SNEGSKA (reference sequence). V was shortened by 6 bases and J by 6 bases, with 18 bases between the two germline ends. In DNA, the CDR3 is TGCAGTGCGCCAGGAGTATCTCTAGGCGAGCAGTACTTC. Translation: CSAPGVSLGEQYF.